This paragraph covers one TCR beta chain sequence. This clonotype was counted many times. This clone's antigen is unknown. Base quality data are lacking; no much larger clone is found one base away. This entry is derived from a study of identical twins listed by TCRdb under 2016. For the study in its entirety: The study deep-sequenced TCR alpha and beta repertoires from monozygotic twins, unrelated adults of various ages and cord blood to test whether fetal clonotypes persist. To rule out contamination, replicate twin experiments were performed at different times with different library preparation protocols. Beyond this particular receptor, the publication reports: Recombination models systematically underestimated out-of-frame TCR alpha sharing in monozygotic twins but agreed with sharing between unrelated individuals. Abundant cord blood beta clonotypes had fewer insertions, young adult naive repertoires showed a similar but weaker trend, and memory repertoires showed no such trend. Because the same donors could not be followed over many years, the conclusions relied on cross-sectional statistical analysis. Invariant T cells such as MAIT and iNKT could partly confound zero-insertion analyses, though diverse VJ usage argued against this for most clonotypes. A weaker excess of twin sharing was found in beta out-of-frame sequences because the signal-to-noise ratio was lowered by fewer shared sequences. Compared with coincidental sharing between unrelated individuals, out-of-frame TCR alpha sequences shared between twins had an excess of sequences with low generation probability.

The library was built by means of 5' RACE. The instrument was an Illumina HiSeq 2000. A universal primer binding site was introduced by template switching, and a unique molecular identifier was present in the final cDNA, enabling accurate counting of TCR cDNA molecules. First-strand cDNA for TCR alpha and beta chains was synthesized from specific primers in the conserved constant-segment region. To control for contamination, every cDNA library carried two barcodes: a SMART-Mk sample barcode plus Illumina barcodes. TruSeq adapter sequences and Illumina sample barcodes were added in two successive PCR steps. TCR alpha and beta cDNA libraries were sequenced on the Illumina HiSeq platform with custom primers. On the authors' methods: Raw reads were processed with MiGEC to extract unique molecular identifiers, and MiXCR was used to determine CDR3 positions. For each individual, recombination models were inferred using an EM algorithm with the repgenHMM and IGoR tools. The tcR package in R was used for shared clonotype analysis, with sharing normalized by the product of cloneset sizes. To study raw recombination without the effects of thymic and clonal selection, out-of-frame nonproductive sequences were analyzed. TCRdb trimmed public reads at Q25 via fastp, called clones via MiXCR and kept in-frame beta chains. Records with the same CDR3 protein are collapsed into one entry carrying the most frequent genes and DNA. None of the V and J calls come from the authors' own analysis; TCRdb made them. Here the sample has a few hundred thousand distinct CDR3 sequences; more than 9% occur a single time. Roughly 3.2% of the sample lies in the top ten.

CDR1 and CDR2, per the germline V gene (reference sequence), are LGHDT and YNNKEL. Germline trimming: 2 bases from V, 6 bases from J; junction bases outside gene matches: 7. The CDR3 sequence holds 16 residues, the cysteine and phenylalanine included. Left in the record is the CDR3 DNA by itself, 48 bases read in frame from the first base. Only healthy Caucasian donors were included. Three pairs of female monozygotic twins, all aged roughly 18 to 29 years, made up the twin cohort. Peripheral blood mononuclear cells were the source from which RNA for the TCR libraries was isolated. Another study also made use of these data, one on yellow fever vaccine responses in identical twins. As described in the second report: According to the authors, the vaccine-induced T cell response in identical twins seemed to be partly convergent and partly specific to each individual. In the study, vaccine-responding T cell clones were precisely tracked in identical twins.

The source of this sequence is a woman aged 18-29 years in good health. Recombination connected TRBV3-1 to TRBJ2-1, and 10 junction bases match TRBD2. The sample taken for sequencing was PBMCs. The sequenced DNA: TGTGCCAGCAGCCAAAGTTGGGCTAGCGGGAGCAATGAGCAGTTCTTC. This yields the protein CASSQSWASGSNEQFF.